Only a few counts were recorded for the clone carrying this T cell receptor (beta chain). This specimen comes from a study of blood T cell repertoires in COVID-19. J was trimmed by 2 bases and V by 4 bases; bases with no gene match: 4. CDR1 is SGDLS and CDR2 is YYNGEE in the germline V gene. The CDR3 contains 14 residues. Libraries were prepared by immunoSEQ multiplex PCR; TCRdb keeps only in-frame clonotypes and omits some of them. The top ten hold roughly 8.2% of the sample, which has 180,000 or so clones, more than 80% seen once. This TCR derives from a woman in her sixties with acute or convalescent COVID-19. Sequenced: peripheral blood. The chain is built from TRBV9 and TRBJ2-3; 7 nucleotides agree with TRBD2. DNA of the CDR3: TGTGCCAGCAGCCGCGGACTAGACACAGATACGCAGTATTTT. Its translation is CASSRGLDTDTQYF.